This TCR beta chain was identified in a study of cytomegalovirus exposure and HLA in healthy donors (dated by TCRdb to about 2017). Describing the broader study: According to an earlier analysis of a few hundred of the donors, 200 million or so T cells yielded some 120 million unique TCR beta sequences and approximately 300 Gb of sequence data. A later genetic analysis used genome-wide SNP genotypes for about 60% of the 666 donors, treating that subset as a discovery cohort. Four to six DR-DQ haplotypes were handled as single units for association and clustering, since linkage in the cohort was strong. Among roughly 400 genotyped donors of the cohort, an average of roughly 230,000 unique TCR beta nucleotide sequences was sequenced per donor, of which approximately 19% were non-productive. Approximately 310 gigabases of sequencing data and around 85 million unique TCR sequences made up an early release that covered over 550 HLA-typed donors. Class I and class II HLA loci were covered by the typing at four-digit resolution. The study used immunosequencing to profile the T cell repertoires of approximately 640 subjects and linked those repertoires to cytomegalovirus serostatus. Donor age, sex, ethnicity and CMV serostatus were collected together with the repertoire data. To study patterns of TCR occurrence, a later analysis re-analyzed previously published TCR beta repertoires from around 660 donors and added high-resolution HLA genotyping. Every discovery cohort repertoire had been produced on one sequencing platform. An earlier analysis of fewer than 750 of the donors used high-throughput TCR beta sequencing to judge whether each TCR beta V gene segment behaved as functional or pseudogenic. High-throughput TCR immunosequencing, statistical association of individual TCRs with disease status, and machine learning were combined to predict cytomegalovirus infection status. In the later analysis, no new phenotypic data were used to find candidate immune exposures; instead, reliance was placed on TCR beta sequences and their occurrence across donors. A separate validation cohort of about 110 different subjects was used in addition to the roughly 640-subject first cohort. Typing coverage differed by locus: A, B, C, DRB1 and DQB1 were typed in roughly 620-640 donors, DQA1 in roughly 500, DPA1 in around 600, and DPB1 in about 450. Of the roughly 430 genotyped donors, approximately 83% fell in the genetic ancestry cluster associated with self-reported Caucasian donors. The study aimed to test whether cataloging public T cell receptors could reveal signatures of past pathogen exposure. The study at large found these results: The earlier analysis of some 560 of the donors excluded roughly 17 rarely observed V segments, including chromosome 9 orphons, because counts were too low. The study listed 150 to 200 TCR beta chains as associated with cytomegalovirus. V-gene and J-gene trimming of TCR beta chains was associated with a missense DCLRE1C variant in a later genetic analysis, and the association was replicated in an independent cohort. Because HLA typing was missing for some donors at each locus, association tests included only the typed subset. CMV serostatus was the only immune exposure information available for the cohort. While some public TCRs were present in many individuals, most TCR sequences turned up only very rarely across donors. In a later analysis, TCR association rates were found to vary across HLA loci, with the most associated TCRs seen for DRB1 alleles and the fewest for HLA-C alleles. In a later analysis, most CMV-associated TCR beta chains were found to appear HLA-restricted, with HLA associations seemingly driven largely by CMV exposure. The classifier was reported to diagnose cytomegalovirus status with high specificity and sensitivity in both the original and validation cohorts. In an earlier analysis of about 600 of the donors, most TCR beta V segments appeared in productive rearrangements about 87% or about 30% of the time, broadly matching IMGT annotations. In a later analysis, around 17,000 TCR beta sequences were associated with specific HLA alleles at a false discovery rate of 0.05. A further reported finding was that TCR beta sequences accurately predicted the HLA-A and HLA-B alleles for most subjects in the first cohort. A group of highly shared sequence variants was considered likely to be a technical artifact of the sequencing pipeline. The authors suggested that the approach could potentially be extended to other disease states and immunological phenotypes. In this cohort, only TCR beta chains were sequenced, and detectable features were limited by the absence of alpha or paired-chain data. In a later analysis, HLA-associated TCR beta chains showed more clonal expansion and lower generation probabilities than non-associated chains that were equally common. In a later genetic analysis, fewer N-insertions in productive TCRs were reported among donors in an Asian-associated ancestry cluster than the 666-donor mean. According to a later analysis, parvovirus B19, influenza, CMV and Epstein-Barr virus appeared linked to several top co-occurrence clusters. Three of the identified cytomegalovirus-associated TCR beta chains were confirmed in vitro to be specific for cytomegalovirus antigens. Strong co-occurrence of HLA alleles, especially DR and DQ, made assigning TCR associations to individual alleles difficult. Some IMGT-functional V segments, including TRBV6-2 and TRBV6-3, could not be told apart with the 87-base-pair reads, so those segments were excluded. Linkage disequilibrium might explain the correlated functional status among segregating V segments, but an unknown experimental factor could not be excluded. Sequencing depth was assumed to be roughly uniform across donors in the presence/absence analyses, though that assumption may not hold.

The library was produced with the immunoSEQ multiplex PCR assay. For the multiplex PCR, a mixture combining 60 forward primers for TCR Vbeta segments and 13 reverse primers for TCR Jbeta segments was used. A multiplex PCR assay on genomic DNA amplified the CDR3 region of rearranged TCR beta genes. The Illumina HiSeq System was used to sequence the amplified TCR beta libraries as 87-base-pair reads. Turning to the authors' computational methods: Across the 670 or so repertoires, a later analysis counted some 81 million unique TCR beta chains, around 11 million of which were shared by at least two donors. Raw reads were error-corrected and collapsed into unique sequences by a nearest-neighbor algorithm in which closely related sequences were merged to remove PCR and sequencing errors. To assign V, D and J gene segments, CDR3 sequences were aligned to IMGT reference sequences. For a sequence to be retained, a match of at least six nucleotides to both a V gene segment and a J gene segment was required. Rearrangements were classified as productive when the CDR3 lacked stop codons and remained in frame with V and J, and all other rearrangements were classified as non-productive. CDR3 was defined according to IMGT convention as the region running from the second conserved V-encoded cysteine to the conserved J-encoded phenylalanine. Sequences without an unambiguous match to a single V gene segment were excluded from the earlier analysis of 500 to 700 of the donors. An earlier analysis of some 610 of the donors called V segments functional above 56.7% productive rearrangements and segregating when the between-donor standard deviation exceeded 5%. A statistical classification framework was developed to diagnose cytomegalovirus status using the catalog of TCR beta chain sequences. In a later analysis, TCR nucleotide sequences were compared against IMGT/GENE-DB human TR gene sequences so that V and J genes could be assigned. Using the TCRdist pipeline, a later analysis assigned CDR3 sequences along with most-parsimonious VDJ recombination scenarios. In a later analysis, every TCR beta chain was defined by the combination of its CDR3 amino acid sequence and its V-gene family, and reads without a unique V-gene family were dropped. To address suspected cross-contamination and a sequencing artifact, a later analysis removed 550 to 750 highly shared, low-generation-probability nucleotide sequences. In a later analysis, a clonal expansion index for each public chain was calculated from normalized within-repertoire ranks of inferred template counts. In a later analysis, generation probabilities were computed using a VDJ recombination model fitted to out-of-frame rearrangements, and the results were checked against IGoR. In a later analysis, TCR-TCR, TCR-HLA and TCR-CMV co-occurrence was scored with hypergeometric tests, and a repertoire-size bias correction was applied to TCR pairs. A later analysis estimated false discovery rates by permuting HLA or CMV assignments 20 times. A later analysis grouped co-occurring TCRs with DBSCAN, adding TCRdist sequence similarity when clustering within HLA-allele-positive subsets. Co-occurrence clustering excluded repertoires with fewer than 30,000 or more than 120,000 public chains, plus five with anomalous nucleotide sharing. In its TCRdb copy, this immuneACCESS table keeps in-frame sequences only and misses some clones. Where compared with another copy, unresolved V genes explain less than half of these, and the others have no known cause. Clonal size and the V and J genes are those of that table, whereas D and trimming came from the DNA. In this sample the table shows approximately 280,000 clones, about 87% of which occur a single time. Together, the top ten hold more than 2% of the sample.

For this clone: The target of this receptor is not known. No base-level quality is on record; no much larger clone is a single base apart.

V lost 0 bases and J lost 0 bases; the stretch between them is 6 bases long. Spanning cysteine to phenylalanine, the CDR3 consists of 15 amino acids. Kept here is only the CDR3 DNA, which spans 45 bases and is read in frame from base 1. Taken from the germline V gene, the CDR1 and CDR2 loops are SGHAT and FQNNGV. The cohort comprised around 690 healthy bone marrow donors. At the time of sampling, all cohort members were nominally healthy, though unrecorded immune exposures were likely present. The donor tested CMV seronegative, placing the donor among the 350 or so seronegative members of the cohort. A peripheral blood sample was collected from each donor, and TCR beta sequencing was performed on peripheral blood mononuclear cells. Genomic DNA was extracted from the blood cell samples with the Qiagen DNeasy Blood Extraction Kit.

Sequencing input: PBMCs. The TCR originated in a woman between 18 and 30 years old in good health and CMV-seronegative. The chain is made from TRBV11-2 and TRBJ2-1; TRBD2 is a possible D gene, resting on 6 matching bases. The CDR3 protein is CASSLDGSSYNEQFF. The nucleotides are TGTGCCAGCAGCTTAGACGGGAGCTCCTACAATGAGCAGTTCTTC.